A single sample is the source of the 21 T cell receptor beta chains below, sequenced in a study of Ad26.COV2.S vaccination and SARS-CoV-2 variants. Treatment reported: about 20 received Ad26.COV2.S at low or high dose, single or two shots; roughly five received placebo; per-sample allocation not given. Sampling took place 63 days after the first vaccine or placebo injection. The data were produced by immunoSEQ multiplex PCR, yet TCRdb's version contains in-frame clones alone and is incomplete. Of fewer than 500,000 clones in the sample, 85% to 90% were seen once. Source: peripheral blood, taken in a trial of Ad26.COV2.S vaccine versus placebo. The receptor source for this set is a person between 18 and 59 years old who received the Ad26.COV2.S COVID-19 vaccine or a placebo.

The V call is TRBV15, the J call TRBJ1-4; possibly TRBD1 for D (5 bases). Trimming shortened V by 8 bases and J by 4 bases, and 17 bases separated the two germline ends. CDR3 length equals 15 residues. The germline CDR1 and CDR2 sequences are LNHNV and YYDKDF (reference sequence). This CDR3 reads CATARQGGLNEKLFF. The CDR3 bases are TGTGCCACCGCAAGGCAGGGAGGGCTTAATGAAAAACTGTTTTTT.

The gene calls are TRBV11-2 and TRBJ2-5, with 9 bases lining up with TRBD2. V gave up 8 bases and J gave up 4 bases; unmatched junction bases: 8. The CDR3 spans 14 residues. Germline V lookup: CDR1 SGHAT, CDR2 FQNNGV. CDR3 residues: CASHPGTSIETQYF. The DNA of the CDR3 is TGTGCCAGCCACCCAGGGACTAGCATAGAGACCCAGTACTTC.

The V gene is TRBV7-9, the J gene TRBJ2-1; a possible D gene is TRBD1 (5 bases). Per the germline V gene, CDR1 is SEHNR and CDR2 is FQNEAQ (reference sequence). CDR3 length equals 15 residues. V gave up 3 bases and J gave up 0 bases, with 9 bases separating them. The CDR3: CASSFRQHSYNEQFF. The CDR3 DNA sequence: TGTGCCAGCAGCTTCCGACAGCACTCCTACAATGAGCAGTTCTTC.

The rearrangement uses TRBV6-6 and TRBJ1-4; maybe TRBD1 (5 bases). Trimming removed 8 bases at V and 3 bases at J, with 10 bases between. This CDR3 region has 13 residues. CDR1 MNHNY and CDR2 SVGAGI come from the germline V gene (reference sequence). The CDR3 is CASEDSPNEKLFF. CDR3 sequence (DNA): TGTGCCAGCGAAGACAGTCCTAATGAAAAACTGTTTTTT.

As for this clone: The sample carries other DNA sequences with the same CDR3. The chain uses TRBV20-1 and TRBJ1-1; D is perhaps TRBD1 (6 bases). CDR1 and CDR2 from the germline V gene are DFQATT and SNEGSKA (reference sequence). The ends were cut back, 6 bases at V and 5 bases at J, with 10 bases in the middle. The CDR3 loop spans 11 amino acids. The CDR3 spells CSATGRTEAFF. CDR3 coding DNA: TGCAGTGCCACAGGGAGGACTGAAGCTTTCTTT.

This clone was counted only a few times. V usage is TRBV11-1 and J usage is TRBJ1-1, with TRBD1 identical over 7 bases. The CDR3 loop spans 13 amino acids. J lost 1 base, V lost 8 bases, and 4 bases had no gene match. Germline V CDR1 and CDR2: SGHAT, FQDESV (reference sequence). In DNA form, the CDR3 reads TGTGCCAGCGAAAGGGGGCGGAACACTGAAGCTTTCTTT. Translating it yields CASERGRNTEAFF. The whole variable domain, remainder taken from reference TRBV11-1 and TRBJ1-1, is EAEVAQSPRYKITEKSQAVAFWCDPISGHATLYWYRQILGQGPELLVQFQDESVVDDSQLPKDRFSAERLKGVDSTLKIQPAELGDSAMYLCASERGRNTEAFFGQGTRLTVV.

The V call is TRBV7-6, the J call TRBJ1-5; TRBD1 might be the D (6 bases). The CDR3 totals 16 residues. Trimming left V 3 bases short and J 1 base short, with 13 bases between. CDR1 and CDR2 from the germline V gene are SGHVS and FNYEAQ. This chain's CDR3 is CASSLGGLGSNQPQHF. The CDR3 nucleotides are TGTGCCAGCAGCTTGGGGGGGCTAGGGAGCAATCAGCCCCAGCATTTT. The full variable domain, with the rest looked up from reference TRBV7-6 and TRBJ1-5, is GAGVSQSPRYKVTKRGQDVALRCDPISGHVSLYWYRQALGQGPEFLTYFNYEAQQDKSGLPNDRFSAERPEGSISTLTIQRTEQRDSAMYRCASSLGGLGSNQPQHFGDGTRLSIL.

V usage is TRBV9 and J usage is TRBJ2-2; D ambiguous. This CDR3 is 12 amino acids long. The V gene's germline CDR1 is SGDLS and CDR2 YYNGEE. The ends were cut back, 3 bases at V and 8 bases at J, with 8 bases in the middle. The CDR3 nucleotides read TGTGCCAGCAGCGGCCCGTGGGGGGAGCTGTTTTTT. It encodes CASSGPWGELFF.

The chain carries TRBV30 and TRBJ2-2, with TRBD2 as a possible D gene (5 bases). The CDR3 extends over 15 amino acids. Between the trimmed V and J ends, which lost 0 bases and 9 bases, there was a span of 17 bases. Germline assignment: CDR1 GTSNPN and CDR2 SVGIG (reference sequence). CDR3 amino acids: CAWSVFGRRSRELFF. The CDR3 coding sequence is TGTGCCTGGAGTGTATTTGGTCGGAGGTCCAGGGAGCTGTTTTTT.

The chain has TRBV30 and TRBJ2-5, with D hard to call. The V end lost 3 bases, the J end lost 1 base, and 9 bases lay between the germline ends. CDR3 size: 13 residues. From germline, CDR1 is GTSNPN and CDR2 SVGIG (reference sequence). In DNA form, the CDR3 reads TGTGCCTGGAGACGTCCGGTCCAAGAGACCCAGTACTTC. Residues: CAWRRPVQETQYF.

There are a few counts of this clone. The genes are TRBV19 and TRBJ1-6; D is uncertain. V was pared by 2 bases and J by 7 bases, with 12 bases between. This CDR3 comprises 15 residues. CDR1 LNHDA and CDR2 SQIVND come from the germline V gene (reference sequence). The CDR3 loop reads CASSILASRNSPLHF. The CDR3 coding sequence is TGTGCCAGTAGTATACTGGCTAGTAGGAATTCACCCCTCCACTTT. The full variable domain, with the rest looked up from reference TRBV19 and TRBJ1-6, is DGGITQSPKYLFRKEGQNVTLSCEQNLNHDAMYWYRQDPGQGLRLIYYSQIVNDFQKGDIAEGYSVSREKKESFPLTVTSAQKNPTAFYLCASSILASRNSPLHFGNGTRLTVT.

The chain couples TRBV4-2 to TRBJ2-3, with no clear D. V was pared by 0 bases and J by 3 bases, with 13 bases between. The CDR3 loop spans 16 amino acids. Germline V gives CDR1 LGHNA, CDR2 YNFKEQ. CDR3 in amino acids: CASSQDEDVETDTQYF. CDR3 in DNA: TGTGCCAGCAGCCAAGATGAAGACGTCGAAACAGATACGCAGTATTTT.

The gene calls are TRBV9 and TRBJ2-3, with a tentative D call TRBD2 (7 bases). V was pared by 0 bases and J by 1 base, with 15 bases between. Germline V gives CDR1 SGDLS, CDR2 YYNGEE. The CDR3 has 17 residues. In DNA form, the CDR3 reads TGTGCCAGCAGCGTAGAAGGAAGGCGGGGGCGCACAGATACGCAGTATTTT. Translated: CASSVEGRRGRTDTQYF.

A few counts support this clone. This chain connects TRBV5-1 to TRBJ1-2; D call uncertain. The CDR3 extends over 13 amino acids. Per germline, CDR1 SGHRS and CDR2 YFSETQ. Between the trimmed V and J ends, which lost 0 bases and 6 bases, there was a span of 9 bases. The CDR3 loop reads CASSLEGGNGYTF. In nucleotides, the CDR3 is TGCGCCAGCAGCTTGGAGGGAGGGAATGGCTACACCTTC.

This chain links TRBV6-6 with TRBJ1-1, with a possible D match to TRBD1 (5 bases). Germline V lookup: CDR1 MNHNY, CDR2 SVGAGI (reference sequence). The length of the CDR3 is 15 residues. Between the trimmed V and J ends, which lost 5 bases and 4 bases, there was a span of 17 bases. The CDR3 DNA sequence: TGTGCCAGCAGTGCCTGGGGGGGAGGAGGCACTGAAGCTTTCTTT. It translates to CASSAWGGGGTEAFF.

CDR3 loop: CASRQTGFLETQYF. CDR3 sequence (DNA): TGTGCCAGTAGGCAAACAGGTTTCCTCGAGACCCAGTACTTC. This chain connects TRBV19 to TRBJ2-5, with D possibly TRBD1 on 5 matching bases. Germline loops: CDR1 LNHDA, CDR2 SQIVND (reference sequence). The CDR3 totals 14 residues. Trimming cost V 6 bases and J 5 bases, with 16 bases left between them.

The chain joins TRBV5-4 to TRBJ1-2, with unresolved D. The ends were cut back, 3 bases at V and 3 bases at J, with 12 bases in the middle. Germline CDR1 reads SGHNT; CDR2 reads YYREEE (reference sequence). The CDR3 totals 14 residues. The CDR3 sequence is CASSWAREDYGYTF. The CDR3 bases are TGTGCCAGCAGCTGGGCCCGGGAGGACTATGGCTACACCTTC. Complete variable domain (other parts from reference TRBV5-4 and TRBJ1-2): ETGVTQSPTHLIKTRGQQVTLRCSSQSGHNTVSWYQQALGQGPQFIFQYYREEENGRGNFPPRFSGLQFPNYSSELNVNALELDDSALYLCASSWAREDYGYTFGSGTRLTVV.

The rearrangement joins TRBV15 to TRBJ2-1; possible D gene TRBD2, 5 bases. Looked up from germline, CDR1 is LNHNV and CDR2 is YYDKDF (reference sequence). V gave up 5 bases and J gave up 0 bases, with 14 bases separating them. This CDR3 contains 16 residues. CDR3: CATSDQAAFSYNEQFF. In DNA, the CDR3 is TGTGCCACCAGCGACCAAGCGGCGTTCTCCTACAATGAGCAGTTCTTC. Full variable domain (missing parts from reference TRBV15 and TRBJ2-1): DAMVIQNPRYQVTQFGKPVTLSCSQTLNHNVMYWYQQKSSQAPKLLFHYYDKDFNNEADTPDNFQSRRPNTSFCFLDIRSPGLGDTAMYLCATSDQAAFSYNEQFFGPGTRLTVL.

This chain connects TRBV7-2 to TRBJ2-2; D is uncertain. The V and J ends lost 2 bases and 1 base respectively, with 11 bases between them. The CDR3 runs 16 residues. The germline CDR1 and CDR2 sequences are SGHTA and FQGNSA. This CDR3 is CASSLKGSRNTGELFF. As DNA, the CDR3 is TGTGCCAGCAGCTTAAAGGGTTCGCGGAACACCGGGGAGCTGTTTTTT.

The chain employs TRBV2 and TRBJ2-6; TRBD1 aligns across 9 bases. J gave up 0 bases and V 0 bases, and 3 bases lay outside the gene matches. Germline CDR1 SNHLY, CDR2 FYNNEI. The CDR3 runs 18 residues. CDR3 sequence (DNA): TGTGCCAGCAGTGAAGCGGGACAGGGCGTCTCTGGGGCCAACGTCCTGACTTTC. Translation gives CASSEAGQGVSGANVLTF.

This clone appeared once. V and J are TRBV9 and TRBJ2-1, with D unclear. CDR3 length: 13 residues. In germline, CDR1 is SGDLS, CDR2 YYNGEE. Trimming removed 3 bases from V and 2 bases from J, with 6 bases in between. The CDR3 spells CASSESAYNEQFF. In DNA form, the CDR3 reads TGTGCCAGCAGCGAGAGCGCCTACAATGAGCAGTTCTTC.